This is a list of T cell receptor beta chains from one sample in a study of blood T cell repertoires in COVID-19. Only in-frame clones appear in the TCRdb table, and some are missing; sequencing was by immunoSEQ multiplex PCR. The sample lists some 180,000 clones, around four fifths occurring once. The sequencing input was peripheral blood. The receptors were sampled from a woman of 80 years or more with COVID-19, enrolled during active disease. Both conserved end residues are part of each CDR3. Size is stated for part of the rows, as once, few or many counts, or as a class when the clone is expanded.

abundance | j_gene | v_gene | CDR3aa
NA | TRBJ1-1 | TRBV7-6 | CASRRRITGETEAFF
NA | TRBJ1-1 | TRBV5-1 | CASSSRQGVPEAFF
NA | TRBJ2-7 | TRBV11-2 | CASSRGTSGTYEQYF
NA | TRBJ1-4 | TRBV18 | CASSSGTAATNEKLFF
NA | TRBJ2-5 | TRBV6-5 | CASSYLGRTQETQYF
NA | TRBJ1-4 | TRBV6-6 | CASSYLIQDEKLFF
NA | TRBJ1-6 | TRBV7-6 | CASSSDSYNSPLHF
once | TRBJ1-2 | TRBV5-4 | CASSSRVSYGYTF
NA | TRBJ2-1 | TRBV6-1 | CASSEPAGGPRGEQFF
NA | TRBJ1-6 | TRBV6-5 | CAISPTGSMHSPLHF
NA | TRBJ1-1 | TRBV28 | CASSPGGQVGEAFF
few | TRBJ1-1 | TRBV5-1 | CASSFTGANTEAFF
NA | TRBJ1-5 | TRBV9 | CASSGGQGAQPQHF
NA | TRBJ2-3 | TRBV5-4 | CASSPPGMTDTQYF
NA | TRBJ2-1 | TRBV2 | CARRGTVRDSSYNEQFF